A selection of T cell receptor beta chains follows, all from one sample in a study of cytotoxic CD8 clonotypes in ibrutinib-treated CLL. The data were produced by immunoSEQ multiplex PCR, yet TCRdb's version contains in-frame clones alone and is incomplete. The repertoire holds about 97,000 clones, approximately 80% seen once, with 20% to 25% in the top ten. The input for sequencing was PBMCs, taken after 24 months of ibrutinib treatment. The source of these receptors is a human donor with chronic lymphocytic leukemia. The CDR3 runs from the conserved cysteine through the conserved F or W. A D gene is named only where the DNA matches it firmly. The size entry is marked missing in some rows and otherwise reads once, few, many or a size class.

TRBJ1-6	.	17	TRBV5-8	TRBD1	TGTGCCAGCAGCTCCGGGACAGGAGCTCCCTATAATTCACCCCTCCACTTT	CASSSGTGAPYNSPLHF
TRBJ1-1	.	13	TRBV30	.	TGTGCGCGGGGTCGGGGGCAAGGCACTGAAGCTTTCTTT	CARGRGQGTEAFF
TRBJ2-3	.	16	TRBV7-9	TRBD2	TGTGCCAGCAGCTCGACTAGCGGGAGTTGGACAGATACGCAGTATTTT	CASSSTSGSWTDTQYF
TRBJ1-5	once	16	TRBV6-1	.	TGTGCCAGCAGTGTCGGTTCTATCGGTCGCAATCAGCCCCAGCATTTT	CASSVGSIGRNQPQHF
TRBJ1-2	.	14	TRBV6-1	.	TGTGCCAGCACTAGGGGGTCTGGTAACTATGGCTACACCTTC	CASTRGSGNYGYTF
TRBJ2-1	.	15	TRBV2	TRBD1	TGTGCCAGCATCAGGGGGCGAACTAGTAACAATGAGCAGTTCTTC	CASIRGRTSNNEQFF
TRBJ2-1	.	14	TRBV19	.	TGTGCCAGTAGTATATCTCAAAGCTACAATGAGCAGTTCTTC	CASSISQSYNEQFF
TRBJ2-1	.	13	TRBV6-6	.	TGTGCCAGCAGTTCCCTGATTTACAATGAGCAGTTCTTC	CASSSLIYNEQFF
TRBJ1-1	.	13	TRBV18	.	TGTGCCAGCTCACCAGCAGGGGCCACTGAAGCTTTCTTT	CASSPAGATEAFF
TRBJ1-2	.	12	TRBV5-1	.	TGCGCCAGCAGCTTAAGACATTATGGCTACACCTTC	CASSLRHYGYTF
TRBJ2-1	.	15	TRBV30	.	TGTGCCTGGAGTATGAAGTACAGCTCCTACAATGAGCAGTTCTTC	CAWSMKYSSYNEQFF
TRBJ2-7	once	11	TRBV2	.	TGTGCAGACGGGCGTGCCTACGAGCAGTACTTC	CADGRAYEQYF
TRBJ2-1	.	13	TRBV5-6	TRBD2	TGTGCCAGCAGCTTGGTCGGGAGGGATGAGCAGTTCTTC	CASSLVGRDEQFF
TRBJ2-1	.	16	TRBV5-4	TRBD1	TGTGCCAGCAGCTTGGACAGGGGTCACTCCTACAATGAGCAGTTCTTC	CASSLDRGHSYNEQFF
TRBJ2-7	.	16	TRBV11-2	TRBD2	TGTGCCAGCAGCTGGACTAGCGGGATAAGAGGCTACGAGCAGTACTTC	CASSWTSGIRGYEQYF
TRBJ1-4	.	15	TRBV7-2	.	TGTGCCAGCAGCTCCGGACCCGCAACTAATGAAAAACTGTTTTTT	CASSSGPATNEKLFF
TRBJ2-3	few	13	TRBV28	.	TGTGCCAGCAGCGGACCCGGCACAGATACGCAGTATTTT	CASSGPGTDTQYF
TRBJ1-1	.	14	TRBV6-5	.	TGTGCCAGCAGTTACTCTCGGGGGAACACTGAAGCTTTCTTT	CASSYSRGNTEAFF
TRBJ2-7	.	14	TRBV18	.	TGTGCCAGCTCACCCCCTGGTATCGGCAACGAGCAGTACTTC	CASSPPGIGNEQYF
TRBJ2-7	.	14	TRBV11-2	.	TGTGCCAGCAGCACTCCACGTGGCTCCTACGAGCAGTACTTC	CASSTPRGSYEQYF
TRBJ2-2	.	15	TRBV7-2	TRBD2	TGTGCCAGCAGCTTAACTAGCGGATCGACCGGGGAGCTGTTTTTT	CASSLTSGSTGELFF
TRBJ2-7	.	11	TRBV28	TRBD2	TGTGCCACGACTAGCACCTACGAGCAGTACTTC	CATTSTYEQYF
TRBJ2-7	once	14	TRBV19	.	TGTGCCAGTAGTATATCATCAGGCGCCTACGAGCAGTACTTC	CASSISSGAYEQYF
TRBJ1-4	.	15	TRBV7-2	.	TGTGCCAGCAGCCAGAACCCGGGGGCTAATGAAAAACTGTTTTTT	CASSQNPGANEKLFF
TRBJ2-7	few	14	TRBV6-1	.	TGTGCCAGCAGTGAAGGGGCCCTTACCTACGAGCAGTACTTC	CASSEGALTYEQYF
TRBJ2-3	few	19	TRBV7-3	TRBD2	TGTGCCAGCAGCACTTACCCGGGACTAGCGGGAGGAGGTATAGATACGCAGTATTTT	CASSTYPGLAGGGIDTQYF
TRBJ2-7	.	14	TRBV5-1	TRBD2	TGTGCCAGCAGCTTGGAACTAGCGGGAGGAGAACAGTACTTC	CASSLELAGGEQYF
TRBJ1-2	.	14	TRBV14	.	TGTGCCAGCAGCCAATTTTCGGGGCCCTATGGCTACACCTTC	CASSQFSGPYGYTF
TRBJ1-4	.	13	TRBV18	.	TGTGCCAGCTCACGGGGGAGGAATGAAAAACTGTTTTTT	CASSRGRNEKLFF
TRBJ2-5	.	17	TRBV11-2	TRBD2	TGTGCCAGCAGCTCCCCGAGGGGCGGGAGGGTTCAAGAGACCCAGTACTTC	CASSSPRGGRVQETQYF
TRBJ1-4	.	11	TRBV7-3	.	TGTGCCAGCAGACAGAATGAAAAACTGTTTTTT	CASRQNEKLFF
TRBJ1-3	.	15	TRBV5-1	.	TGCGCCAGCAGCTTGCATGGATCCAGGGAGAACACCATATATTTT	CASSLHGSRENTIYF
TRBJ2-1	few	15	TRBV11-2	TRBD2	TGTGCCAGCAGCTTCGGGAGGGCCGTTTACAATGAGCAGTTCTTC	CASSFGRAVYNEQFF
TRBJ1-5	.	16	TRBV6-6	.	TGTGCCAGCAGTTACCCCCACAAGGCCCACAATCAGCCCCAGCATTTT	CASSYPHKAHNQPQHF
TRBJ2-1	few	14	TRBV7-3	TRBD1	TGTGCCAGCAGCAGGGACAGGGGAGGCAATGAGCAGTTCTTC	CASSRDRGGNEQFF
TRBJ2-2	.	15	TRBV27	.	TGTGCCAGCTCCAGAGGACGGACGAACACCGGGGAGCTGTTTTTT	CASSRGRTNTGELFF
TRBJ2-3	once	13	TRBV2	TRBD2	TGTGCCAGCATAGCGGGCCGCACAGATACGCAGTATTTT	CASIAGRTDTQYF
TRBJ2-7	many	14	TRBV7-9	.	TGTGCCAGCAGCCCGACGGGGTTCACCTACGAGCAGTACTTC	CASSPTGFTYEQYF
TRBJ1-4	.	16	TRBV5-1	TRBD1	TGCGCCAGCTCGCGGACAGGCCGGACAGCTAATGAAAAACTGTTTTTT	CASSRTGRTANEKLFF
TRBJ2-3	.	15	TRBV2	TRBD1	TGTGCCAGCAGGGGACAGGGGACTGGAACAGATACGCAGTATTTT	CASRGQGTGTDTQYF
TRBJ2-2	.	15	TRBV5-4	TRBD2	TGTGCCAGCAGTTACGGCGGGAGCTTTACCGGGGAGCTGTTTTTT	CASSYGGSFTGELFF
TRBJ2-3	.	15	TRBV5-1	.	TGCGCCAGCAGCCAGACACAAAGGGTTGCAGATACGCAGTATTTT	CASSQTQRVADTQYF
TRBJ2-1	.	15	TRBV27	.	TGTGCCAGCAGTCCTGACAGTGGCTCCTACAATGAGCAGTTCTTC	CASSPDSGSYNEQFF
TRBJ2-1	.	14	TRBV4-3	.	TGCGCCAGCTCAGACTACTACTCCTACAATGAGCAGTTCTTC	CASSDYYSYNEQFF
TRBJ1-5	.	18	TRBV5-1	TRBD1	TGCGCCAGCTGCATCGGACAGGGCGAGGTATTTCGCAATCAGCCCCAGCATTTT	CASCIGQGEVFRNQPQHF
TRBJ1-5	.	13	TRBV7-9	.	TGTGCCAGCAGCATGGAGGGTGGCCAGCCCCAGCATTTT	CASSMEGGQPQHF
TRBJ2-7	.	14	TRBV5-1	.	TGCGCCAGCAGCGGGGGACATGGTATCGACGAGCAGTACTTC	CASSGGHGIDEQYF
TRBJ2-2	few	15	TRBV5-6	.	TGTGCCAGCAGCTGGGGGACGGGCAGCACCGGGGAGCTGTTTTTT	CASSWGTGSTGELFF
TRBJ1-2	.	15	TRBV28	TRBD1	TGTGCCAGCAGTCCCGAGGGACAGGGGGTCTATGGCTACACCTTC	CASSPEGQGVYGYTF
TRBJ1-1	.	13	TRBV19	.	TGTGCCAGTAGTACCGGAGTGTACACTGAAGCTTTCTTT	CASSTGVYTEAFF
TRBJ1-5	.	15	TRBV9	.	TGTGCCAGCAGCGTATCCCCCGGCAGCAATCAGCCCCAGCATTTT	CASSVSPGSNQPQHF
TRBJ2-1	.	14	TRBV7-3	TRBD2	TGTGCCAGCAGCAAGGGACTAGTTCACAATGAGCAGTTCTTC	CASSKGLVHNEQFF